This T cell receptor (beta chain) comes out of a study of CD8+ T cells in alopecia areata. For the study at large: Each day, treated patients took oral tofacitinib twice, at 5 to 10 mg per dose.

Extraction and reverse transcription of RNA yielded cDNA as the sequencing template. TCRdb's copy holds only in-frame clones and misses some; the assay was immunoSEQ multiplex PCR. The data show 190,000 or so clones, 50% to 60% seen once. Study results and limitations: While patients received tofacitinib, many expanded lesional clones remained present in scalp and blood.

Documented treatment: oral pan-JAK inhibitor, 5-10 mg twice daily. V lost 5 bases, J lost 5 bases, and 18 bases lay in between. Looked up from germline, CDR1 is SGHAT and CDR2 is FQDESV (reference sequence). The CDR3 length is 15 residues. Remarks on this clone: Its antigen is not identified.

The clonotype originates from a human donor with alopecia areata. Sequenced material: CD4+ T cells sorted from blood, taken at week 4, from a patient treated with tofacitinib. V is TRBV11-1 and J is TRBJ1-1, with D unresolved. The CDR3 is CASSLGSIGDTEAFF. The CDR3 DNA is TGTGCCAGCAGCCTCGGGTCTATAGGAGATACTGAAGCTTTCTTT.